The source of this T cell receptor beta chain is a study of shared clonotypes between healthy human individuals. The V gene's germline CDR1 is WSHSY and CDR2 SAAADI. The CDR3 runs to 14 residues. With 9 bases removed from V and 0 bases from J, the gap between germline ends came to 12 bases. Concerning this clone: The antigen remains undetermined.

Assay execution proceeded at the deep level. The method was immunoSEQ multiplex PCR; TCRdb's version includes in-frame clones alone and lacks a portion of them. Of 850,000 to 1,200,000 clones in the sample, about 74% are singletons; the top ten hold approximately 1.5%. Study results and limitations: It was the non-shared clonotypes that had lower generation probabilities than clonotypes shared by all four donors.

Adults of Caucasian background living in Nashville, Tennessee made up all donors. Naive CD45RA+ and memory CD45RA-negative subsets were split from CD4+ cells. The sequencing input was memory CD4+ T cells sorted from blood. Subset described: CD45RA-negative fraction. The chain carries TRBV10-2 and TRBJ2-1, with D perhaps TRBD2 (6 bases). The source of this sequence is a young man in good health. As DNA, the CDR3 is TGCGCCAGTAGGGAGGTGAGCTCCTACAATGAGCAGTTCTTC. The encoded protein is CASREVSSYNEQFF.